Listed here is a single TCR beta chain. The antigen this receptor binds is unknown. No clone much larger than this one lies a single base away; base qualities are absent. This sample stems from a study of T cell repertoires in cytomegalovirus infection (dated by TCRdb to about 2019). The study in broad terms: The peptide stimulations were aimed at well-studied HLA-B-restricted epitopes as well as recently identified HLA-C-restricted CMV epitopes, whose presentation resists viral immunomodulation. Donor HLA type was relevant to the analysis, because carriage of CMV infection together with the matching HLA type was indicated by public TCR beta signatures.

TCRdb records Illumina HiSeq 1500 as the sequencer. The public reads were run again by TCRdb, first through fastp at Q25 and then through MiXCR, and only productive beta chains were kept. Here each entry gathers all rows of one CDR3 protein and keeps the most common genes and DNA. The sample table contains about 120,000 distinct CDR3 sequences; only one count was recorded for around 31% of them. 40% to 45% of the sample comes from the top ten. The V end loses 3 bases and the J end loses 6 bases, and a stretch of 9 bases separates them. The germline V gene yields MGHRA for CDR1 and YSYEKL for CDR2. Inclusive of the bounding cysteine and phenylalanine, the CDR3 is 12 residues long. Only the CDR3 DNA is retained, 36 bases long and in frame from the first base. What the authors observed across the whole study: In both this cohort and an independent approximately 370-donor cohort, the cumulative frequency of public TCR beta family members distinguished carriers of CMV infection plus the relevant HLA type. The ex vivo response was dominated by HLA-C-restricted CMV-specific TCR beta clonotypes, which also provided the single most frequent clonotype in two of eight donors.

What the treatment or condition label conveys for this sample: in vitro stimulation with specific CMV peptide epitopes to enrich CMV-specific T cells. The specimen comprised CD8+ T cells from cultured PBMCs, sampled from culture after CMV antigen stimulation. The V and J segments used are TRBV4-1 and TRBJ2-7, with no D gene named confidently. This TCR came from a human donor in good health (CMV status not recorded). Some clones in this sample may be carry-over from other donors' samples. The nucleotides are TGCGCCAGCAGCCACCCCCCGTCCGAGCAGTACTTC. This encodes CASSHPPSEQYF.